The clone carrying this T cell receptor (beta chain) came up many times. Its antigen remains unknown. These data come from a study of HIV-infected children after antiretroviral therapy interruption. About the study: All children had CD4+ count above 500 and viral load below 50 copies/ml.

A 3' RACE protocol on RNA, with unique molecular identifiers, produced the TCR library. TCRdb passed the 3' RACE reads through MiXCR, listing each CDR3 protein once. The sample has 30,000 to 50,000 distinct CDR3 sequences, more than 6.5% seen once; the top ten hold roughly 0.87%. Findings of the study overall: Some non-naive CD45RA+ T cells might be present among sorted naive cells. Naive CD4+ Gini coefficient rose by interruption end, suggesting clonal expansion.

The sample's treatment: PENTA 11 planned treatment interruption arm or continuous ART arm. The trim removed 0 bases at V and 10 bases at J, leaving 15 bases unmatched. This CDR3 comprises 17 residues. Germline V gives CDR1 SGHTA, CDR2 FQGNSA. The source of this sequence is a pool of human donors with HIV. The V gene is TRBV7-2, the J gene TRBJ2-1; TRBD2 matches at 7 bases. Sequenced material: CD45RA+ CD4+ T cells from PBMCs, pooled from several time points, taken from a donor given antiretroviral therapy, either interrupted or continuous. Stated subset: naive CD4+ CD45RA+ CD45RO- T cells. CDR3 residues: CASSLAGKRGPVGEQFF. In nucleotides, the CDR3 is TGTGCCAGCAGCTTAGCGGGAAAGCGGGGTCCGGTGGGGGAGCAGTTCTTC.